These 22 T cell receptor beta chains were sequenced from one sample in a study of control samples from healthy donors and cancer patients. Produced via immunoSEQ multiplex PCR; TCRdb's table is partial and in-frame only. The top ten hold less than 4% of the sample, which has some 130,000 clones, about 91% seen once. The sample was blood. These receptors were taken from a middle-aged man in good health.

The chain carries TRBV7-9 and TRBJ1-1; 8 bases match TRBD1. Germline CDR1 is SEHNR and CDR2 is FQNEAQ (reference sequence). J gave up 0 bases and V 7 bases, and 7 bases lay outside the gene matches. This CDR3 region has 15 residues. CDR3 protein: CASKRTGTMNTEAFF. The CDR3 coding sequence is TGTGCCAGCAAAAGGACAGGGACGATGAACACTGAAGCTTTCTTT.

The chain links TRBV2 to TRBJ2-7; no reliable D call. V was cut by 3 bases and J by 2 bases, with 8 bases left in between. CDR1 is SNHLY and CDR2 is FYNNEI in the germline V gene. The CDR3 is 13 residues long. As DNA, the CDR3 is TGTGCCAGCAGTGAGTATTCCCCCTACGAGCAGTACTTC. Translated: CASSEYSPYEQYF.

The chain couples TRBV5-4 to TRBJ2-4, with 12 positions matching TRBD1. Trimming removed 3 bases from V and 0 bases from J; junction bases left unmatched: 4. This CDR3 region has 17 residues. CDR1 is SGHNT, CDR2 YYREEE, per germline (reference sequence). DNA for the CDR3: TGTGCCAGCAGCTATGAGGGACAGGGGGCAGCCAAAAACATTCAGTACTTC. It specifies CASSYEGQGAAKNIQYF.

The V gene is TRBV30, the J gene TRBJ2-4; D gene uncertain. The CDR3 totals 15 residues. Germline loops: CDR1 GTSNPN, CDR2 SVGIG (reference sequence). The V gene lost 2 bases and the J gene lost 0 bases, with 11 bases spanning the gap. CDR3 region: CAWSHSYLAKNIQYF. CDR3 sequence (DNA): TGTGCCTGGAGTCACAGTTACTTAGCCAAAAACATTCAGTACTTC.

V gene TRBV30 combines with J gene TRBJ2-7; the match to TRBD1 covers 7 bases. The CDR3 is 14 residues long. The V gene end was trimmed by 4 bases and the J gene end by 2 bases; junction bases not matched to a gene: 8. The germline gives CDR1 GTSNPN, CDR2 SVGIG (reference sequence). CDR3 in amino acids: CAWIKGTATYEQYF. For the CDR3, the DNA is TGTGCCTGGATAAAAGGGACAGCCACCTACGAGCAGTACTTC.

As regards this clone: Other nucleotide sequences from this sample produce the same CDR3. This chain connects TRBV18 to TRBJ1-1; TRBD1 is a possible D gene (6 bases). The CDR3 contains 13 residues. Germline CDR1 KGHSH, CDR2 LQKENI. The V end was cut by 3 bases, the J end by 5 bases, with 10 bases between. The CDR3, as DNA: TGTGCCAGCTCACCGCTTCAGGGGACTGAAGCTTTCTTT. Translated: CASSPLQGTEAFF.

The chain combines TRBV20-1 with TRBJ1-1; D is possibly TRBD1 (5 bases). V lost 3 bases to trimming and J lost 3 bases, with 14 bases between them. The germline gives CDR1 DFQATT, CDR2 SNEGSKA (reference sequence). The CDR3 contains 14 residues. CDR3 nucleotides: TGCAGTGCTAGTGGGGGGGATAGTCACACTGAAGCTTTCTTT. Translated, it gives CSASGGDSHTEAFF.

This chain links TRBV13 with TRBJ1-3; TRBD1 matches at 8 bases. Germline loops: CDR1 PRHDT, CDR2 FYEKMQ (reference sequence). The CDR3 consists of 15 residues. The V segment lost 5 bases and the J segment 2 bases; nucleotides outside the gene matches: 5. CDR3 bases: TGTGCCAGCAGCACACAGGGGGAGGCTGGAAACACCATATATTTT. As protein: CASSTQGEAGNTIYF.

The CDR3 sequence: CASSWTEPPTGELFF. The CDR3 nucleotides read TGTGCCAGCAGCTGGACAGAACCACCCACCGGGGAGCTGTTTTTT. The chain uses TRBV5-4 and TRBJ2-2; tentatively, D is TRBD1 (6 bases). The CDR3 sequence is 15 residues long. CDR1 and CDR2 from the germline V gene are SGHNT and YYREEE (reference sequence). The V and J ends lost 3 bases and 4 bases respectively, with 13 bases between them.

DNA of the CDR3: TGTGCCAGCAGCCATCAGGGGGCAGTTAGCTACACCTTC. This codes for CASSHQGAVSYTF. The chain is built from TRBV6-6 and TRBJ1-2; 8 nucleotides agree with TRBD1. J was trimmed by 9 bases and V by 6 bases; bases with no gene match: 9. This CDR3 has 13 residues. Germline CDR1 and CDR2: MNHNY and SVGAGI (reference sequence).

The genes are TRBV7-2 and TRBJ2-5, with a tentative D call TRBD2 (5 bases). Trimming removed 5 bases at V and 8 bases at J, with 15 bases between. The CDR3 contains 13 residues. Per germline, CDR1 SGHTA and CDR2 FQGNSA. CDR3 bases: TGTGCCAGCAGCCCCAATCGCCGGGATACCCAGTACTTC. Protein sequence: CASSPNRRDTQYF.

The chain is built from TRBV2 and TRBJ1-2, with D unresolved. The CDR3 loop spans 12 amino acids. The ends were cut back, 4 bases at V and 8 bases at J, with 11 bases in the middle. Germline V CDR1 and CDR2: SNHLY, FYNNEI. The DNA of the CDR3 is TGTGCCAGCAGTGCTGACGAGATGGGCTACACCTTC. Translating it yields CASSADEMGYTF.

V gene TRBV9 combines with J gene TRBJ1-4; 9 positions match TRBD1. Germline V gene lookup returns CDR1 SGDLS and CDR2 YYNGEE. The CDR3 loop spans 15 amino acids. Losses at the gene ends were 3 bases for V and 5 bases for J; bases not matched to a gene: 5. CDR3: CASSGSGTGNEKLFF. The CDR3 coding sequence is TGTGCCAGCAGCGGATCCGGGACAGGGAATGAAAAACTGTTTTTT.

V and J are TRBV4-2 and TRBJ2-2; D is undetermined. V was trimmed by 7 bases and J by 0 bases, leaving 12 bases between them. CDR1 is LGHNA, CDR2 YNFKEQ, per germline. The CDR3 runs to 15 residues. CDR3 region: CASTKGEANTGELFF. CDR3 nucleotides: TGTGCCAGCACTAAAGGCGAAGCGAACACCGGGGAGCTGTTTTTT.

J is TRBJ2-7 and V is TRBV3-1 (or the pseudogene TRBV3-2); no reliable D call. The germline gives CDR1 LGHDT, CDR2 YNNKEL (reference sequence). The V and J ends lost 5 bases and 4 bases respectively, with 12 bases between them. This CDR3 has 13 amino acids. This chain's CDR3 is CASSVRQAYEQYF. CDR3 DNA: TGTGCCAGCAGCGTACGTCAGGCGTACGAGCAGTACTTC.

This clone has a single count. The chain couples TRBV29-1 to TRBJ1-6; possibly TRBD1 for D (5 bases). V was clipped by 6 bases and J by 6 bases, with 18 bases between them. CDR3 length: 15 residues. The germline CDR1 and CDR2 sequences are SQVTM and ANQGSEA. DNA of the CDR3: TGCAGCGTCACCACAGGTAGCCGGGGTAATTCACCCCTCCACTTT. Residues: CSVTTGSRGNSPLHF.

The chain is built from TRBV7-8 and TRBJ2-2; a weak D match, TRBD2 (6 bases). V dropped 6 bases and J dropped 0 bases, with 14 bases sitting between them. The CDR3 has 16 amino acids. Germline V gene data show CDR1 as SGHVS and CDR2 as FQNEAQ. The chain's CDR3 is CASRITGTSNTGELFF. The DNA of the CDR3 is TGTGCCAGCAGAATTACCGGGACTTCGAACACCGGGGAGCTGTTTTTT.

The chain is built from TRBV7-2 and TRBJ1-3, with 8 bases identical to TRBD1. The CDR3 runs 16 residues. Looked up from germline, CDR1 is SGHTA and CDR2 is FQGNSA. V was clipped by 2 bases and J by 4 bases; unmatched bases: 7. CDR3 region: CASSLRAGGAGNTIYF. The CDR3 DNA reads as TGTGCCAGCAGCTTAAGGGCAGGGGGCGCCGGAAACACCATATATTTT.

The chain recombines TRBV28 with TRBJ1-1; D gene uncertain. Germline V gene lookup returns CDR1 MDHEN and CDR2 SYDVKM. Trimming pared 8 bases from V and 5 bases from J, leaving 9 bases between. This CDR3 has 11 amino acids. CDR3 coding DNA: TGTGCCAGCGGGGATAGGACTGAAGCTTTCTTT. Amino acids: CASGDRTEAFF.

The V and J genes are TRBV9 and TRBJ1-1; D might be TRBD1 (5 bases). V was trimmed by 0 bases and J by 0 bases, leaving 9 bases between them. The germline V gene has CDR1 SGDLS and CDR2 YYNGEE. This CDR3 spans 15 amino acids. Here the CDR3 DNA reads TGTGCCAGCAGCGTAGGGGGCTCAATGAACACTGAAGCTTTCTTT. It codes for CASSVGGSMNTEAFF.

This clone was seen only once. This chain joins TRBV7-9 and TRBJ1-1, with a tentative D call TRBD1 (5 bases). Germline V gene sequence: CDR1 SEHNR, CDR2 FQNEAQ (reference sequence). This CDR3 has 15 residues. Trimming cost V 5 bases and J 1 base, with 14 bases left between them. CDR3 DNA sequence: TGTGCCAGCAGCCCCCCACGCGGGGGGAACACTGAAGCTTTCTTT. It translates to CASSPPRGGNTEAFF.

This clone has more than one count but fewer than ten. CDR3 in DNA: TGTGCCAGCAGTATGTCCCTGGCGGGAGATAATTCACCCCTCCACTTT. This translates into CASSMSLAGDNSPLHF. V usage is TRBV7-6 and J usage is TRBJ1-6; D uncertain. CDR1 and CDR2 from the germline V gene are SGHVS and FNYEAQ. Between the trimmed V and J ends, which lost 6 bases and 5 bases, there was a span of 17 bases. CDR3 length: 16 residues.